This TCR beta chain is drawn from a study of graft-versus-host responses after intestinal transplantation. Study-level points and caveats: High graft-versus-host to host-versus-graft clonal ratios were found in allografts of patients who had graft-donor T cell macrochimerism.

Measured with immunoSEQ multiplex PCR; TCRdb has only the in-frame clones, and not every one. This sample has 60,000 to 90,000 clones, with about nine tenths found just once. Of note for this clone: Its matching antigen is unknown.

There are 15 residues in the CDR3. The trim removed 6 bases at V and 2 bases at J, leaving 7 bases unmatched. The V gene's germline CDR1 is MNHNS and CDR2 SASEGT. J is TRBJ2-1 and V is TRBV6-1; 7 bases match TRBD2. The clonotype comes from a human donor who received an intestinal transplant. This material consisted of unstimulated CD8+ T cells sorted from spleen or lymph node cells, taken before intestinal transplant. CDR3 region: CASSQDRGAYNEQFF. The CDR3 DNA follows: TGTGCCAGCAGCCAAGATCGGGGGGCCTACAATGAGCAGTTCTTC.